Listed here is a single TCR beta chain. This clone was observed at least ten times. The specificity of this receptor is unknown. Base-call qualities are not available, and no considerably larger clone is one nucleotide away. TCRbeta CDR3 regions were amplified from genomic DNA by means of the immunoSEQ Assay, a bias-controlled multiplex PCR. The paper's data handling went like this. Within the assay, amplification of reference gene primers was used to estimate how many nucleated cells each sample contained. Sequence reads were collapsed and filtered to measure the absolute abundance of every unique TCRbeta CDR3 rearrangement. For each sample, productive Simpson clonality was calculated by taking the square root of Simpson's diversity index across productive rearrangements. In TCRdb, the immuneACCESS table is reduced to in-frame sequences with V and J assigned. These tables do not hold every clone; where another copy was compared, an unresolved V gene accounts for under half, and the others remain unexplained. That table supplies the V and J calls and clone size; D and trimming were determined from the DNA. The sample includes approximately 300,000 clones, with about 90% observed a single time. Together, the top ten hold about 2% of the sample.

These data are taken from a study of blood T cell repertoires in COVID-19 (dated by TCRdb to about 2020). In the study overall: Samples covering the acute and convalescent phases of COVID-19 were provided by collaborators in the United States, Italy and Spain. The material from the prospective study consisted of cDNA or gDNA derived from T cells, B-cell-depleted T cells, or PBMCs. The repertoires were released in a freely available public database meant as a resource for research on the immune response to SARS-CoV-2. The samples were drawn from two sources: the first 160 participants of the ongoing ImmuneRACE study, and 1,254 subjects contributed by 6 global collaborators. Where available, HLA class I and class II types were obtained from metadata supplied by the sample provider rather than from assay-based typing. Subjects who had been exposed to COVID-19, were actively infected with it, or had recovered from it provided the deeply sampled blood TCRbeta repertoires that made up the dataset. Sample metadata almost always included a de-identified subject ID, COVID-19 status, age in years and sex.

Samples from volunteer blood donors who had recovered from COVID-19 were contributed by a second Seattle source. Whole blood was collected in K2EDTA tubes by collaborating institutions according to the institutions' own protocols. For TCRbeta analysis, collaborators shipped samples in one of three forms: frozen whole blood, isolated PBMCs, or DNA extracted from either of those sample types. Its CDR3 holds 14 amino acids, cysteine through phenylalanine. Kept here is only the CDR3 DNA, which spans 42 bases and is read in frame from base 1. Trimming removed 3 bases from V and 6 bases from J, leaving 11 bases between the germline ends. The germline V gene gives CDR1 as KGHDR and CDR2 as SFDVKD. Overall study results and their limits: Clinical and demographic metadata were provided uncurated, with the amount varying by source and participant.

Specimen: peripheral blood. The rearrangement combines TRBV24-1 with TRBJ2-4; 6 matching bases give a weak D call of TRBD2. This TCR was recovered from a woman aged 50 to 60 who had recovered from COVID-19. The CDR3 in this case is CATSDGLTPNIQYF. The bases read TGTGCCACCAGTGATGGACTAACCCCAAACATTCAGTACTTC.